These T cell receptor beta chains were read from a single sample in a study of T cells in localized non-small cell lung cancer. Sequenced by immunoSEQ multiplex PCR; TCRdb stores in-frame clones only, minus some. Of about 1,400 clones in the sample, about 20% are singletons; the top ten hold 15% to 20%. Sequenced here: normal lung tissue next to the tumor, sampled before any cancer treatment. Receptors originate from a female donor older than 55 with stage II squamous cell lung carcinoma. Each CDR3 is given with its conserved first and last residue.

TRBV11-3	TRBJ2-6	CASRPGTGIPGANVLTF
TRBV11-3	TRBJ2-1	CASSPHRVLYNEQFF
TRBV6-4	TRBJ2-1	CASSRRDEQFF
TRBV11-3	TRBJ2-3	CASSLGLTSGITDTQYF
TRBV18	TRBJ1-1	CASSQQTPNTEAFF
TRBV6-8	TRBJ2-1	CASSTRQTYNEQFF
TRBV23-1	TRBJ2-5	CASSPNVGRREETQYF
TRBV6-8	TRBJ2-1	CASIGGGSYNEQFF
TRBV28	TRBJ2-1	CAIIAGKNYNEQFF
TRBV11-3	TRBJ1-3	CASSLFLRRATSGNTIYF
TRBV6-8	TRBJ2-3	CATKAAGGRDTQYF
TRBV18	TRBJ1-1	CASSPRGGSALNTEAFF
TRBV9	TRBJ2-7	CASSVDSYEQYF
TRBV6-8	TRBJ1-1	CASRTGQGGGEAFF
TRBV29-1	TRBJ2-1	CSVGLTSGGFGEQFF
TRBV6-8	TRBJ1-1	CASRQTKTEAFF
TRBV19	TRBJ1-5	CASSQTGASNQPQHF
TRBV9	TRBJ1-2	CASSYRDRGQRGYTF
TRBV7-6	TRBJ2-1	CASSPPGLAYNEQFF
TRBV15	TRBJ1-2	CATSRDGSTGNYGYTF
TRBV29-1	TRBJ2-1	CSVEDGWVNNEQFF
TRBV11-3	TRBJ2-5	CASSLVGRGGETQYF
TRBV29-1	TRBJ1-5	CSARGNNQPQHF
TRBV4-1	TRBJ2-2	CASSQEGTNTGELFF
TRBV11-3	TRBJ1-4	CASSLKAGNEKLFF
TRBV30	TRBJ1-1	CAWSVLGRPETEAFF
TRBV28	TRBJ2-1	CASLRGGRGYNEQFF
TRBV19	TRBJ1-3	CASSVGSWGFNTIYF
TRBV28	TRBJ1-6	CASGLDGGRNSPLHF
TRBV5-1	TRBJ2-3	CASSAAGGPDTQYF
TRBV15	TRBJ2-6	CATSRDLFGRGSGANVLTF
TRBV11-3	TRBJ2-3	CASSLVWASGRTDTQYF
TRBV6-8	TRBJ2-1	CASTPRYRGASYNEQFF
TRBV19	TRBJ1-2	CAVSKGSGSGYGYTF
TRBV11-3	TRBJ1-2	CASRQPGSNYGYTF
TRBV19	TRBJ1-5	CASSGPGNQPQHF
TRBV15	TRBJ2-7	CATSRGDGDRSYEQYF
TRBV11-3	TRBJ2-7	CASSLGQASSYEQYF